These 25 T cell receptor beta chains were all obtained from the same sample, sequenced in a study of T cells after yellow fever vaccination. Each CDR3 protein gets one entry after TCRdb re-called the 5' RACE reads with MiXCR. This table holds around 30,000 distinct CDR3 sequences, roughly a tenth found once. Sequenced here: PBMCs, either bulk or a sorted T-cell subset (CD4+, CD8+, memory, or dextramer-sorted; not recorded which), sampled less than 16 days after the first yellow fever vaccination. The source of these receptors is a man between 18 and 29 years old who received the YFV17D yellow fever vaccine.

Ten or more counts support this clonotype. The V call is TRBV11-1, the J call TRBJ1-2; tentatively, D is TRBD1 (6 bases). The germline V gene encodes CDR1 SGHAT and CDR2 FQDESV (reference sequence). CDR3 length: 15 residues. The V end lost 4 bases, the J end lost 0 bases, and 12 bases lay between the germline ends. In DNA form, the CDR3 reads TGTGCCAGCAGCTCCCTCAGGGACACTAACTATGGCTACACCTTC. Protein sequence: CASSSLRDTNYGYTF.

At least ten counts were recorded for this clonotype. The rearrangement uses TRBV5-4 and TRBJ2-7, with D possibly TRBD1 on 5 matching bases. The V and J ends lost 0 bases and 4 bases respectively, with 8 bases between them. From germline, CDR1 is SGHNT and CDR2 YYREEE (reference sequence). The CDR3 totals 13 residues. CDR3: CASSLVGQYEQYF. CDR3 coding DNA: TGTGCCAGCAGCTTGGTGGGGCAGTACGAGCAGTACTTC.

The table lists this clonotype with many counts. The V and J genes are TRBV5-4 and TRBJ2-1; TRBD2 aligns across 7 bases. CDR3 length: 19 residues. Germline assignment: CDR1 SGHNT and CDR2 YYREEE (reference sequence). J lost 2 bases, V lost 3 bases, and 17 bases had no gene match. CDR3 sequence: CASSSLSAGVTLTYNEQFF. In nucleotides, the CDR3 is TGTGCCAGCAGCTCCCTTTCCGCGGGGGTTACTCTGACCTACAATGAGCAGTTCTTC. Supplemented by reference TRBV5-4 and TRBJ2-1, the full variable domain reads ETGVTQSPTHLIKTRGQQVTLRCSSQSGHNTVSWYQQALGQGPQFIFQYYREEENGRGNFPPRFSGLQFPNYSSELNVNALELDDSALYLCASSSLSAGVTLTYNEQFFGPGTRLTVL.

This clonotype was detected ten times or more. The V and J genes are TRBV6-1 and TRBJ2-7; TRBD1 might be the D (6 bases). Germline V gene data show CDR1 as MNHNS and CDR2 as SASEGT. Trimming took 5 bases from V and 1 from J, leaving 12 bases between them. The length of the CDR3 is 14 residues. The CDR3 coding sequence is TGTGCCAGCAGTATGAACAGGGCTTCCTACGAGCAGTACTTC. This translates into CASSMNRASYEQYF.

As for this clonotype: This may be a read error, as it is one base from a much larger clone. CDR3 in amino acids: CASILRQHSGANVLTF. The DNA for the CDR3 is TGTGCCAGCATCCTAAGACAGCACTCTGGGGCCAACGTCCTGACTTTC. The V call is TRBV7-2, the J call TRBJ2-6; the D gene is possibly TRBD1 (5 bases). CDR3 size: 16 residues. V was trimmed by 7 bases and J by 0 bases, leaving 13 bases between them. The V gene's germline CDR1 is SGHTA and CDR2 FQGNSA. Looking up the rest from reference TRBV7-2 and TRBJ2-6 gives the full variable domain: GAGVSQSPSNKVTEKGKDVELRCDPISGHTALYWYRQSLGQGLEFLIYFQGNSAPDKSGLPSDRFSAERTGGSVSTLTIQRTQQEDSAVYLCASILRQHSGANVLTFGAGSRLTVL.

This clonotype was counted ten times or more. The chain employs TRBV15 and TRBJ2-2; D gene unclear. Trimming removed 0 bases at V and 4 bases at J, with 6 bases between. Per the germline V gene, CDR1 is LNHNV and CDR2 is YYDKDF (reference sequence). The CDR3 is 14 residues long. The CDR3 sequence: CATSRELGTGELFF. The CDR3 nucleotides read TGTGCCACCAGCAGAGAGTTAGGCACCGGGGAGCTGTTTTTT. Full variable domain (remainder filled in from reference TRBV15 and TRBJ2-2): DAMVIQNPRYQVTQFGKPVTLSCSQTLNHNVMYWYQQKSSQAPKLLFHYYDKDFNNEADTPDNFQSRRPNTSFCFLDIRSPGLGDTAMYLCATSRELGTGELFFGEGSRLTVL.

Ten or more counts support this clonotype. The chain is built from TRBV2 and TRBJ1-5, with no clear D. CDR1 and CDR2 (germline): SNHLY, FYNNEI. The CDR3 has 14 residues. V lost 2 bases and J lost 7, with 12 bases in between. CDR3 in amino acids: CASSEFSGGQPQHF. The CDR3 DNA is TGTGCCAGCAGTGAATTCAGCGGTGGACAGCCCCAGCATTTT. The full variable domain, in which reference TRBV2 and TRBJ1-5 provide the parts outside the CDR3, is EPEVTQTPSHQVTQMGQEVILRCVPISNHLYFYWYRQILGQKVEFLVSFYNNEISEKSEIFDDQFSVERPDGSNFTLKIRSTKLEDSAMYFCASSEFSGGQPQHFGDGTRLSIL.

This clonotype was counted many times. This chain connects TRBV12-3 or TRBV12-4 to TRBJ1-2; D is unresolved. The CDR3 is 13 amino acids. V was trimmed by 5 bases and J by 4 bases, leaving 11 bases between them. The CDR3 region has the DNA TGTGCCAGCAGTCAACCTTTTAGCTATGGCTACACCTTC. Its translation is CASSQPFSYGYTF.

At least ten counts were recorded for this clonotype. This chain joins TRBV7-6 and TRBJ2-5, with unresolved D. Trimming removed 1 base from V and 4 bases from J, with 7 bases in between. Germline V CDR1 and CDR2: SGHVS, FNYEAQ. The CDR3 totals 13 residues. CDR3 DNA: TGTGCCAGCAGCTTAGGACCAAGAGAGACCCAGTACTTC. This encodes CASSLGPRETQYF. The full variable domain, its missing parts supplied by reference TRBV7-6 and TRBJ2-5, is GAGVSQSPRYKVTKRGQDVALRCDPISGHVSLYWYRQALGQGPEFLTYFNYEAQQDKSGLPNDRFSAERPEGSISTLTIQRTEQRDSAMYRCASSLGPRETQYFGPGTRLLVL.

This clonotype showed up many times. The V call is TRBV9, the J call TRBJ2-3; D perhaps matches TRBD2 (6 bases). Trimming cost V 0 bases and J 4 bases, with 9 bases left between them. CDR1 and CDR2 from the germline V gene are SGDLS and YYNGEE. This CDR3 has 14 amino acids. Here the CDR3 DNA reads TGTGCCAGCAGCGTAGAACAGCGGGCAGATACGCAGTATTTT. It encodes CASSVEQRADTQYF.

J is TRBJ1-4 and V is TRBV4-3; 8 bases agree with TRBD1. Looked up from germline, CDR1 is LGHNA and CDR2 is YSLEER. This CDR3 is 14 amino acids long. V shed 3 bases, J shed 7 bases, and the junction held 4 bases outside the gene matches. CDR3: CASSHGQGVEKLFF. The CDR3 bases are TGCGCCAGCAGCCACGGACAGGGTGTTGAAAAACTGTTTTTT.

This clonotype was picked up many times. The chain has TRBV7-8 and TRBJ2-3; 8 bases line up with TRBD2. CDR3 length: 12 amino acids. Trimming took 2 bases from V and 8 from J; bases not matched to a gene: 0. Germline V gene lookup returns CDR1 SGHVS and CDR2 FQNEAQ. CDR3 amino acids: CASSLTSGTQYF. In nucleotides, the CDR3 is TGTGCCAGCAGCTTAACTAGCGGTACGCAGTATTTT.

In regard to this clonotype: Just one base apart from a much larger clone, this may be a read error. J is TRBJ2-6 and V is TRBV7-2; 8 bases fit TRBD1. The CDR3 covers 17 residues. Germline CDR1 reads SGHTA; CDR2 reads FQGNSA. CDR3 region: CASSSGQVLSVANVLTF. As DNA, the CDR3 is TGTGCCAGCAGCTCGGGACAGGTCCTCTCTGTGGCCAACGTCCTGACTTTC. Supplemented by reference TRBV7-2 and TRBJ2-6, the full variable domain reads GAGVSQSPSNKVTEKGKDVELRCDPISGHTALYWYRQSLGQGLEFLIYFQGNSAPDKSGLPSDRFSAERTGGSVSTLTIQRTQQEDSAVYLCASSSGQVLSVANVLTFGAGSRLTVL.

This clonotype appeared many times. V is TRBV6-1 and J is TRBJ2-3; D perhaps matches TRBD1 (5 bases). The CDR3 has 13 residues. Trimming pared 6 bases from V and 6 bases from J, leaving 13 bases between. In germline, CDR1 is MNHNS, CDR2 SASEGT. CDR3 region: CASRWGAGDTQYF. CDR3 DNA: TGTGCCAGCAGGTGGGGCGCTGGGGATACGCAGTATTTT.

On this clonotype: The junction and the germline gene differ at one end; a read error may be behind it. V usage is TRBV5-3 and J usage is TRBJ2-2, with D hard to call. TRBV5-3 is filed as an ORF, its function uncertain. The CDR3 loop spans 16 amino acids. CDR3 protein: CARSLGPPCNTGELFF. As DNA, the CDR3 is TGTGCCAGGAGCTTGGGTCCCCCCTGCAACACCGGGGAGCTGTTTTTT.

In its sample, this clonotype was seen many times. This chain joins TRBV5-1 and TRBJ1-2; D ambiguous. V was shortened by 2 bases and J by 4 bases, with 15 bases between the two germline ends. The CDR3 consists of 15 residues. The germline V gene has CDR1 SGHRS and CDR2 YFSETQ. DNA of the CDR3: TGCGCCAGCAGCTTTATCGCCGAAAACCGCTATGGCTACACCTTC. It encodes CASSFIAENRYGYTF.

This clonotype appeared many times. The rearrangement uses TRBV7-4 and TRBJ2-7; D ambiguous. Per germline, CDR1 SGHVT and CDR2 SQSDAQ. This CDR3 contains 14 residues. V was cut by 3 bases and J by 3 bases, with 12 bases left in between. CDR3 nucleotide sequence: TGTGCCAGCAGCTTTTGCAGGTATGGCTACGAGCAGTACGTC. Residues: CASSFCRYGYEQYV.

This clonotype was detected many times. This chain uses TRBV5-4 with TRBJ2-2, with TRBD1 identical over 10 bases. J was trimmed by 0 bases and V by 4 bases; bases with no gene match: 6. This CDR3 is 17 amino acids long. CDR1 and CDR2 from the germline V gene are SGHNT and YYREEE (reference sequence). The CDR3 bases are TGTGCCAGCAGCCTACCGGGACAGGGGTCGAACACCGGGGAGCTGTTTTTT. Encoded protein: CASSLPGQGSNTGELFF.

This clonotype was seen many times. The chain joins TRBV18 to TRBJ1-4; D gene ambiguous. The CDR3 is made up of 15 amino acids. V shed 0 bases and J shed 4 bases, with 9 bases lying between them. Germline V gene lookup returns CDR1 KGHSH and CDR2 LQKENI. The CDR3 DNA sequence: TGTGCCAGCTCACCACCCTCAATTATTAATGAAAAACTGTTTTTT. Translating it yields CASSPPSIINEKLFF. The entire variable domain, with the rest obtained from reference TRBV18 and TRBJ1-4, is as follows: NAGVMQNPRHLVRRRGQEARLRCSPMKGHSHVYWYRQLPEEGLKFMVYLQKENIIDESGMPKERFSAEFPKEGPSILRIQQVVRGDSAAYFCASSPPSIINEKLFFGSGTQLSVL.

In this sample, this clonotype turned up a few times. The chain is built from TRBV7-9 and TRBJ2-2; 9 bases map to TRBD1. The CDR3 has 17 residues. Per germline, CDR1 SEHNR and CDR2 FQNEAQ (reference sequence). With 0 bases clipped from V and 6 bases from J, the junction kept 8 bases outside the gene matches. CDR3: CASSLARTGVWAGELFF. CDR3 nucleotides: TGTGCCAGCAGCTTAGCGCGGACAGGGGTATGGGCCGGGGAGCTGTTTTTT.

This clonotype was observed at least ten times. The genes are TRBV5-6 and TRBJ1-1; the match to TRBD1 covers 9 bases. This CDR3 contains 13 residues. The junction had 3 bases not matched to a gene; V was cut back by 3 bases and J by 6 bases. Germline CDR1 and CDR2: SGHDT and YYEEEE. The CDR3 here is CASSWTGVPEAFF. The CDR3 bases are TGTGCCAGCAGCTGGACAGGGGTACCTGAAGCTTTCTTT.

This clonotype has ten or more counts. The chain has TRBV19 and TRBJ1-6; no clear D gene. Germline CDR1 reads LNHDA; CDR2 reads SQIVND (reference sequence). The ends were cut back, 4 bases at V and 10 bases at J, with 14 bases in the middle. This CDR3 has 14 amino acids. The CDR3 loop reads CASSKATAESPLHF. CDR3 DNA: TGTGCCAGTAGTAAGGCTACGGCCGAATCACCCCTCCACTTT.

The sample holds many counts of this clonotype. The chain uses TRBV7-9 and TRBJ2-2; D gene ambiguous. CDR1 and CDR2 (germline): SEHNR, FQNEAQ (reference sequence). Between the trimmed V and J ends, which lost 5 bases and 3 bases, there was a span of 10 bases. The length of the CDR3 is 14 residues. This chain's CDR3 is CASSQNSDTGELFF. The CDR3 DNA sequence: TGTGCCAGCAGCCAAAATTCCGACACCGGGGAGCTGTTTTTT.

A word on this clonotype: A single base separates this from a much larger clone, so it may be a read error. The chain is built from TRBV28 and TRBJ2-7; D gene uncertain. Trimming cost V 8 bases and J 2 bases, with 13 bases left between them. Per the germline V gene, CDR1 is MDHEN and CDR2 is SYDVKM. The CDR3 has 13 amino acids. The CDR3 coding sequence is TGTGCCAGCGGGTCACACGGCCCCTACGAGCAGTACGTC. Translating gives CASGSHGPYEQYV.

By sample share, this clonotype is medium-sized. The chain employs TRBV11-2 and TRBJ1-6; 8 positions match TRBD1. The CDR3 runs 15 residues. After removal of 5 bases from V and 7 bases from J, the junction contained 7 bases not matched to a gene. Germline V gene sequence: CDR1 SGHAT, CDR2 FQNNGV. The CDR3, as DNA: TGTGCCAGCAGCAGACAGGGGCCTACCAATTCACCCCTCCACTTT. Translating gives CASSRQGPTNSPLHF.